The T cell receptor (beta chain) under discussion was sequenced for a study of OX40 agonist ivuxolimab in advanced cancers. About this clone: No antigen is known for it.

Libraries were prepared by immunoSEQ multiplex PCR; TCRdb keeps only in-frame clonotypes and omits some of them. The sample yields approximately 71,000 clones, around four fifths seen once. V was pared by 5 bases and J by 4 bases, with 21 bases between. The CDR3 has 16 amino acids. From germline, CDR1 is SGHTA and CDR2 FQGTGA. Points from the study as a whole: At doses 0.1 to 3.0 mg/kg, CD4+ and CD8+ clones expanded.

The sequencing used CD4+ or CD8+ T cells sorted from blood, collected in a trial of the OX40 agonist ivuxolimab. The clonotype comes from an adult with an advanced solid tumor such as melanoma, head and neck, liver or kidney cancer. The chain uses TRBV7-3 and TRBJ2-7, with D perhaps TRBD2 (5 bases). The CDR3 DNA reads TGTGCCAGCAGCCCTGGGGATCCAGGACTCGGGTACGAGCAGTACGTC. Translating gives CASSPGDPGLGYEQYV.